The next 4 T cell receptor beta chains were all read from a single sample in a study of blood T cell repertoires in COVID-19. Only in-frame clones appear in the TCRdb table, and some are missing; sequencing was by immunoSEQ multiplex PCR. The repertoire holds some 200,000 clones, with about 87% as singletons. Sequencing input: peripheral blood. These receptors all stem from a man between 65 and 85 years old with acute or convalescent COVID-19.

This clone was counted only a few times. The chain uses TRBV7-8 and TRBJ1-5; 8 positions agree with TRBD1. CDR1 is SGHVS and CDR2 is FQNEAQ in the germline V gene. The trim removed 2 bases at V and 4 bases at J, leaving 7 bases unmatched. The CDR3 loop spans 16 amino acids. The CDR3, as DNA: TGTGCCAGCAGCTTATCGGGGACAGGCACAAATCAGCCCCAGCATTTT. Amino acids: CASSLSGTGTNQPQHF.

The rearrangement links TRBV27 to TRBJ1-6; D not certain. The V gene lost 3 bases and the J gene lost 7 bases, with 10 bases spanning the gap. Germline CDR1 MNHEY, CDR2 SMNVEV (reference sequence). The length of the CDR3 is 14 residues. CDR3 region: CASSFFPGNSPLHF. CDR3 coding DNA: TGTGCCAGCAGTTTCTTCCCCGGGAATTCACCCCTCCACTTT.

V gene TRBV30 combines with J gene TRBJ1-1, with 11 bases aligning to TRBD1. Germline V gives CDR1 GTSNPN, CDR2 SVGIG (reference sequence). The CDR3 length is 14 residues. V lost 1 base and J lost 4; bases outside the gene matches: 2. The CDR3 spells CAWSEGTGGTEAFF. DNA for the CDR3: TGTGCCTGGAGTGAAGGGACAGGGGGCACTGAAGCTTTCTTT.

The chain employs TRBV3-1 (or the pseudogene TRBV3-2) and TRBJ1-5; 7 bases align to TRBD1. Germline values: CDR1 LGHDT, CDR2 YNNKEL (reference sequence). The CDR3 totals 17 residues. J gave up 9 bases and V 3 bases, and 17 bases lay outside the gene matches. In DNA form, the CDR3 reads TGTGCCAGCAGCCAGGGTCGACGGGACAGCCATGTATTGCCCCAGCATTTT. This sequence encodes CASSQGRRDSHVLPQHF.